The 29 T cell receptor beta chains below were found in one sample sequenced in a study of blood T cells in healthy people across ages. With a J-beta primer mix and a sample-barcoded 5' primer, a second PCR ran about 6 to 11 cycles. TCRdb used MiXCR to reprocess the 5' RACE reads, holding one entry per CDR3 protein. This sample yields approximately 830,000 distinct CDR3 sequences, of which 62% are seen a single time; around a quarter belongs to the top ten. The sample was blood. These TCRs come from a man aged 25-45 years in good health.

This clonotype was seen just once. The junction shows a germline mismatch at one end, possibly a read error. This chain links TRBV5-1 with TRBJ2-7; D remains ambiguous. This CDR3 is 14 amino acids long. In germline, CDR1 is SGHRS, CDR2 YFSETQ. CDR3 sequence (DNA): TGCGCAAGCAGCTTTTTGGGTGCCGGTGACGAGCAGTACTTC. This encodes CASSFLGAGDEQYF.

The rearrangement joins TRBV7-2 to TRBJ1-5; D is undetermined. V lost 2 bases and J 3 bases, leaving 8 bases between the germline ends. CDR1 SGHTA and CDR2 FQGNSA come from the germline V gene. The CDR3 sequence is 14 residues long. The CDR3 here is CASSLRRDNQPQHF. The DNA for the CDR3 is TGTGCCAGCAGCTTACGACGGGACAATCAGCCCCAGCATTTT. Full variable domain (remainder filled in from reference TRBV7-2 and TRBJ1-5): GAGVSQSPSNKVTEKGKDVELRCDPISGHTALYWYRQSLGQGLEFLIYFQGNSAPDKSGLPSDRFSAERTGGSVSTLTIQRTQQEDSAVYLCASSLRRDNQPQHFGDGTRLSIL.

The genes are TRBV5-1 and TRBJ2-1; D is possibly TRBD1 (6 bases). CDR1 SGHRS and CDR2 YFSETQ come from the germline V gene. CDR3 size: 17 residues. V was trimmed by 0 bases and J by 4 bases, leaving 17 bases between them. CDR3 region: CASSLALSPTGYNEQFF. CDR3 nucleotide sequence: TGCGCCAGCAGCTTGGCCCTATCTCCAACAGGGTACAATGAGCAGTTCTTC.

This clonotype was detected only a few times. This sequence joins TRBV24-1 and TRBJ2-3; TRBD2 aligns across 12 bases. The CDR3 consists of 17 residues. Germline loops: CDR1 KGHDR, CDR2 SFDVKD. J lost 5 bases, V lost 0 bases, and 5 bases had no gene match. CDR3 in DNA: TGTGCCACCAGTGATTTGAAGCTAGCGGGGGGGCAAGATACGCAGTATTTT. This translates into CATSDLKLAGGQDTQYF.

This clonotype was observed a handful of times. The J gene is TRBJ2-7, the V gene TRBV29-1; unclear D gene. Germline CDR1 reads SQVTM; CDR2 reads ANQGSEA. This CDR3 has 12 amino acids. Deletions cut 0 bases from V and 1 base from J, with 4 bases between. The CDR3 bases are TGCAGCGTTGAAGAGGCATCCTACGAGCAGTACTTC. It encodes CSVEEASYEQYF.

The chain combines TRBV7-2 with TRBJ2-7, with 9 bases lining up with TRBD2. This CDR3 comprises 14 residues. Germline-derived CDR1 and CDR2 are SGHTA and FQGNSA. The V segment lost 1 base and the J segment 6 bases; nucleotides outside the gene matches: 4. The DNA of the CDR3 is TGTGCCAGCAGCTTAGGGGGACTAGCTCCCGAGCAGTACTTC. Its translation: CASSLGGLAPEQYF. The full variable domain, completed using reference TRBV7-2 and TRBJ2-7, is GAGVSQSPSNKVTEKGKDVELRCDPISGHTALYWYRQSLGQGLEFLIYFQGNSAPDKSGLPSDRFSAERTGGSVSTLTIQRTQQEDSAVYLCASSLGGLAPEQYFGPGTRLTVT.

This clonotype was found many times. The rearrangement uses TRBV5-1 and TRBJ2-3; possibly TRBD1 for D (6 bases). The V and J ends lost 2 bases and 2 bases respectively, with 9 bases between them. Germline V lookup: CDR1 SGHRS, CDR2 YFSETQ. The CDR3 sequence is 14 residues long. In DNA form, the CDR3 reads TGCGCCAGCAGCTTACGGGACATCACAGATACGCAGTATTTT. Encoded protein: CASSLRDITDTQYF.

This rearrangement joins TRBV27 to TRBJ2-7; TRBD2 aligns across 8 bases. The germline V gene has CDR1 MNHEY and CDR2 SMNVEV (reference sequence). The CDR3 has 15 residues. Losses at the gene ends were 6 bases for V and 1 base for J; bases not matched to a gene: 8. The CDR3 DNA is TGTGCCAGCAGCCCAGCGGGGGAACCTTCCTACGAGCAGTACTTC. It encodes CASSPAGEPSYEQYF.

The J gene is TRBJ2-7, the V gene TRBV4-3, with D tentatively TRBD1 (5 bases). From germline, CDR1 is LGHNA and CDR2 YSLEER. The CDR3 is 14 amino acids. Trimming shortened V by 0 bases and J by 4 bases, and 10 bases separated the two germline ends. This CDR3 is CASSQDSQGYEQYF. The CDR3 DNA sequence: TGCGCCAGCAGCCAAGATAGCCAGGGATACGAGCAGTACTTC.

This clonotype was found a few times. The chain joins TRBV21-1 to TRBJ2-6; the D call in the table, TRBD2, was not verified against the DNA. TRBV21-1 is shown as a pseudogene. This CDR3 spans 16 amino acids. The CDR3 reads CASSKLRRAGANVLTF. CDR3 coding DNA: TGTGCCAGCAGCAAGTTGAGGCGGGCTGGGGCCAACGTCCTGACTTTC.

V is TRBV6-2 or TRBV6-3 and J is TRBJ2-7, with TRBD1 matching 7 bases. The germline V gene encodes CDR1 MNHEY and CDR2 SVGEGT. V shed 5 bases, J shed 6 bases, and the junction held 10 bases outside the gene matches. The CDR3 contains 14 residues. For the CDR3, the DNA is TGTGCCAGCAGTCCACTGACAGGGTTGGTCGAGCAGTACTTC. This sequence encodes CASSPLTGLVEQYF.

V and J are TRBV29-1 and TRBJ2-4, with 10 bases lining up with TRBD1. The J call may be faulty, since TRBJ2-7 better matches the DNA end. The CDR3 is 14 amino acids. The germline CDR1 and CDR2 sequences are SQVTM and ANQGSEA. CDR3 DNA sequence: TGCAGCGTTGTGGGACAGGGGTTATCCTACGAGCAGTACTTC. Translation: CSVVGQGLSYEQYF.

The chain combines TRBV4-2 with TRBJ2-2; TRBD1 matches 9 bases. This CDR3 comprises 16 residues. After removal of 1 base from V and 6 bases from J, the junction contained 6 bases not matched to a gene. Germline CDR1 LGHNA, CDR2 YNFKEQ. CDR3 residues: CASSQALGQGAGELFF. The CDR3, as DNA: TGTGCCAGCAGCCAAGCCTTGGGACAGGGCGCCGGGGAGCTGTTTTTT.

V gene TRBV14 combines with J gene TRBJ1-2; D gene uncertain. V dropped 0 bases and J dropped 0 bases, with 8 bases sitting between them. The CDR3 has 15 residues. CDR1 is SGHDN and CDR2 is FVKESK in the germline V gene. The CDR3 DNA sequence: TGTGCCAGCAGCCAAGATTCTCGGACTAACTATGGCTACACCTTC. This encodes CASSQDSRTNYGYTF.

The CDR3 DNA reads TGTGCCAGCAGTTCCTTGGGGACACTCAGGGAGTACTTC. As protein: CASSSLGTLREYF. J is TRBJ2-7 and V is TRBV27, with D tentatively TRBD1 (6 bases). The CDR3 is 13 amino acids. CDR1 and CDR2 (germline): MNHEY, SMNVEV (reference sequence). V lost 4 bases, J lost 11 bases, and 18 bases lay in between.

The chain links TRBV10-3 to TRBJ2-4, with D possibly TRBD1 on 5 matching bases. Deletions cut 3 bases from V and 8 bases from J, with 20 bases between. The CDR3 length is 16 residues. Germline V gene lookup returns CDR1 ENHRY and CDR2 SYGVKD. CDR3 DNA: TGTGCCATCAGTGAACCCAGGGTGGGTCTTGGGGACATTCAGTACTTC. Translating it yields CAISEPRVGLGDIQYF.

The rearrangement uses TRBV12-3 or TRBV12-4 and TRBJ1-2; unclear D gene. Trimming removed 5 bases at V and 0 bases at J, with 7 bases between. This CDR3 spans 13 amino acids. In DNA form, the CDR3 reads TGTGCCAGCAGTCGGACCCCTAACTATGGCTACACCTTC. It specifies CASSRTPNYGYTF.

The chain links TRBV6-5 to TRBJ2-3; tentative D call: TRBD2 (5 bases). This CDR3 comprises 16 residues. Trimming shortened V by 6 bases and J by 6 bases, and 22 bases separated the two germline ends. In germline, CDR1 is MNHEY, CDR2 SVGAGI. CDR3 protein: CASSPGEGAEWDTQYF. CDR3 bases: TGTGCCAGCAGCCCCGGTGAGGGCGCGGAGTGGGATACGCAGTATTTT.

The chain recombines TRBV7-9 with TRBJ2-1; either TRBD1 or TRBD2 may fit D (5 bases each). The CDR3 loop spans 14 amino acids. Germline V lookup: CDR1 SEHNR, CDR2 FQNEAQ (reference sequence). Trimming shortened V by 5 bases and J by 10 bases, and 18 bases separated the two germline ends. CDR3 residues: CASSPRDRWIEQFF. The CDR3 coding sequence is TGTGCCAGCAGCCCACGGGACCGGTGGATCGAGCAGTTCTTC.

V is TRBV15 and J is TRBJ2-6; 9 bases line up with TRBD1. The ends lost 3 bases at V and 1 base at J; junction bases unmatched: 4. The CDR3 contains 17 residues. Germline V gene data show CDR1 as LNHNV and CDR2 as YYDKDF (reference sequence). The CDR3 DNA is TGTGCCACCAGCAGGGACAGGGGAACATCTGGGGCCAACGTCCTGACTTTC. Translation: CATSRDRGTSGANVLTF.

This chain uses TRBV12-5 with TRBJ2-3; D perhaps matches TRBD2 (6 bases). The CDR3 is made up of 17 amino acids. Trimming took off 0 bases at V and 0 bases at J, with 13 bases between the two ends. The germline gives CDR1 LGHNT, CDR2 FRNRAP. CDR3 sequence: CASGLVLASASTDTQYF. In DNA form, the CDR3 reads TGTGCTAGTGGTTTGGTACTGGCTAGCGCTAGCACAGATACGCAGTATTTT.

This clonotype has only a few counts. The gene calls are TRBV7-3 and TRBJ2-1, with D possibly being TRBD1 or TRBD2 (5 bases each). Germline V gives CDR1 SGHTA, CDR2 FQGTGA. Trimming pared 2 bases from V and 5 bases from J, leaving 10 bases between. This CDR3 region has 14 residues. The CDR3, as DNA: TGTGCCAGCAGCTTAGGGGGATCGGACAATGAGCAGTTCTTC. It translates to CASSLGGSDNEQFF. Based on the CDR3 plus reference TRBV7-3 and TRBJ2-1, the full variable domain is GAGVSQTPSNKVTEKGKYVELRCDPISGHTALYWYRQSLGQGPEFLIYFQGTGAADDSGLPNDRFFAVRPEGSVSTLKIQRTERGDSAVYLCASSLGGSDNEQFFGPGTRLTVL.

For the CDR3, the DNA is TGCGCCAGCAGCCAAGTCTTTAGGGCAATAGAGACCCAGTACTTC. It translates to CASSQVFRAIETQYF. V and J are TRBV4-3 and TRBJ2-7; no clear D. The tail of the sequence fits TRBJ2-5 better, so the J call may be wrong. Germline loops: CDR1 LGHNA, CDR2 YSLEER. This CDR3 comprises 15 residues.

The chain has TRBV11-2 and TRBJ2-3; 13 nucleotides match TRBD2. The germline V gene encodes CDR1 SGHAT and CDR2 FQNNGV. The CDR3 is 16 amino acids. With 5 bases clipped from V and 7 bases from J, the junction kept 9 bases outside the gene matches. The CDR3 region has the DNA TGTGCCAGCAGCCCACGGACTAGCGGGAGTGGAAATACGCAGTATTTT. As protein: CASSPRTSGSGNTQYF.

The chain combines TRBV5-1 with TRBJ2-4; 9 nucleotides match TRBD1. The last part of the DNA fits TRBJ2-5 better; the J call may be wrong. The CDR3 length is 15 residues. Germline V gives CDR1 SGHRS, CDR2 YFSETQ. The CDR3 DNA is TGCGCCAGCAGCTTGCAGACAGGGGGTTCCGGGACCCAGTACTTC. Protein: CASSLQTGGSGTQYF.

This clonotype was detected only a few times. The CDR3 DNA is TGTGCCAGCAGCGTAGCTGATAGGGGGCCCCAAGAGACCCAGTACTTC. This encodes CASSVADRGPQETQYF. This sequence joins TRBV9 and TRBJ2-5; 7 nucleotides align to TRBD1. After removal of 0 bases from V and 1 base from J, the junction contained 6 bases not matched to a gene. The CDR3 is 16 amino acids. Germline values: CDR1 SGDLS, CDR2 YYNGEE.

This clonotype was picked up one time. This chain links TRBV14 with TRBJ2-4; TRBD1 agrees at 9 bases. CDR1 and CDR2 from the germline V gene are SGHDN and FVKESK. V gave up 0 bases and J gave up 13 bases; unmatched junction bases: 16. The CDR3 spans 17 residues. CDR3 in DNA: TGTGCCAGCAGCCAAGAGGTACCGGGACAGGGCCTGAGGGAGCAGTACTTC. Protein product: CASSQEVPGQGLREQYF.

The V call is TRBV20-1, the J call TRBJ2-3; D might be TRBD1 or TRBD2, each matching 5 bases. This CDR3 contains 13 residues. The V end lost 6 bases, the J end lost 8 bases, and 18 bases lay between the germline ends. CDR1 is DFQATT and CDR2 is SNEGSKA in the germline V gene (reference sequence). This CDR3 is CSAQSTGRGTQYF. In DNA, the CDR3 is TGCAGTGCCCAATCGACGGGAAGGGGTACGCAGTATTTT.

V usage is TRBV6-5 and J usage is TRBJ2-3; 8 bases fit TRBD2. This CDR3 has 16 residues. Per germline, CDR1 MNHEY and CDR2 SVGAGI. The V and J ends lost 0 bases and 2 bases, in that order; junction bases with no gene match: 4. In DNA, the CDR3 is TGTGCCAGCAGTTACTCGTTTAGCGGGAACACAGATACGCAGTATTTT. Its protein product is CASSYSFSGNTDTQYF.